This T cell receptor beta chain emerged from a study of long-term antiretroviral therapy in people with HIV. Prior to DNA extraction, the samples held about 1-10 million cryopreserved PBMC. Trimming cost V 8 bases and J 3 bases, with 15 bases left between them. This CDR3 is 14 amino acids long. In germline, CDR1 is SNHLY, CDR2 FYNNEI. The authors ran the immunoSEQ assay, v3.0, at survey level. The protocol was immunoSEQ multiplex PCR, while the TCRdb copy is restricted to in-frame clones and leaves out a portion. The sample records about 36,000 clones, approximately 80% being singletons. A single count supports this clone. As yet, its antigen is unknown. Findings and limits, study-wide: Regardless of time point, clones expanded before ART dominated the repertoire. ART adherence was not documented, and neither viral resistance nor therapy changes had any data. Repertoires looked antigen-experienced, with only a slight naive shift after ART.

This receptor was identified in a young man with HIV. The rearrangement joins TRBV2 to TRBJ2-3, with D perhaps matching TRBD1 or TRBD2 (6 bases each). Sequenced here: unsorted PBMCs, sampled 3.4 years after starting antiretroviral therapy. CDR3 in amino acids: CASGSWRGTDTQYF. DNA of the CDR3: TGTGCCAGCGGGTCGTGGAGGGGGACAGATACGCAGTATTTT.